This T cell receptor (beta chain) was sequenced for a study of blood T cell repertoires in COVID-19. Study at large: Acute and convalescent COVID-19 samples came from the United States, Italy and Spain. T cells, B-cell-depleted T cells, or PBMCs supplied cDNA or gDNA.

The CDR3 covers 16 residues. Per germline, CDR1 LGHNA and CDR2 YSLEER. Trimming left V 4 bases short and J 0 bases short, with 12 bases between. Study processing details: Nucleated cell number was recorded as an estimate derived from reference gene primer amplification. Assay: immunoSEQ multiplex PCR; the TCRdb copy retains only in-frame clones and omits some. The V and J calls and clone size are taken from that table; D and trimming were inferred from the DNA. This repertoire shows about 58,000 clones, about 87% found once; its top ten account for about 1.5%. Input material: peripheral blood. V gene TRBV4-3 combines with J gene TRBJ1-4, with D perhaps matching TRBD1 (5 bases). The origin of this receptor is a man aged 60 to 75 with acute or convalescent COVID-19. CDR3 nucleotide sequence: TGCGCCAGCAGCCCGGGGGAGGCAGCAACTAATGAAAAACTGTTTTTT. Translated: CASSPGEAATNEKLFF.